This TCR beta chain was sequenced for a study of blood T cell repertoires in COVID-19. Assignment of participants to cohorts was predicated upon participant-reported clinical history. Two negative PCRs, clearance, or symptom resolution were required of recovered Cohort 3 donors. Authors' processing steps: Researchers report that nucleated cell counts were estimated from reference gene primer amplification. The repertoire was sequenced with immunoSEQ multiplex PCR; TCRdb's copy has only in-frame clones and lacks some. V, J and clone size reflect that table, while D and trimming were determined from the DNA. This table has 90,000 to 120,000 clones, 65% to 90% appearing once. This receptor was identified in a woman in her forties or fifties who had recovered from COVID-19. Material for sequencing was PBMCs or T cells enriched from blood (not recorded which).

This chain's CDR3 is CASSQVNQSPLHF. The CDR3 DNA follows: TGTGCCAGCAGCCAAGTAAATCAGTCACCCCTCCACTTT. The V gene is TRBV14, the J gene TRBJ1-6, with D unresolved. The CDR3 has 13 residues. Germline values: CDR1 SGHDN, CDR2 FVKESK. V gave up 1 base and J gave up 10 bases, with 8 bases separating them. Full variable domain (remainder filled in from reference TRBV14 and TRBJ1-6): EAGVTQFPSHSVIEKGQTVTLRCDPISGHDNLYWYRRVMGKEIKFLLHFVKESKQDESGMPNNRFLAERTGGTYSTLKVQPAELEDSGVYFCASSQVNQSPLHFGNGTRLTVT.